This T cell receptor beta chain was documented in a study of early T cells in non-severe SARS-CoV-2 infection. Study as a whole: From unsorted whole blood, bulk RNA was sequenced, and the chains remained unpaired. The study, taken as a whole, reports: Anti-spike CD8 responses were favored in VDJdb matching, and private and CD4 specificities were missed.

As part of library construction, unique molecular identifiers were attached to individual cDNA molecules. MiXCR, applied by TCRdb to the 5' RACE reads, yields one record per CDR3 protein. The repertoire holds about 60,000 distinct CDR3 sequences, with roughly 12% as singletons. V shed 7 bases and J 5 bases; nucleotides not matched to a gene: 12. This CDR3 spans 17 amino acids. Germline V gene data show CDR1 as LNHDA and CDR2 as SQIVND (reference sequence). On this clonotype: The target antigen is unknown.

The clonotype originates from an adult who was a healthcare worker with PCR-confirmed SARS-CoV-2 infection or an uninfected control (not recorded which). V usage is TRBV19 and J usage is TRBJ2-1; 12 nucleotides agree with TRBD2. Source material: whole blood. The CDR3 here is CASNPSWLAGGNNEQFF. CDR3 bases: TGTGCCAGTAACCCTAGTTGGCTAGCGGGAGGGAACAATGAGCAGTTCTTC.